Listed here are 3 T cell receptor beta chains from one sample, sequenced in a study of immune evolution from preneoplasia to lung adenocarcinoma (dated by TCRdb to the early 2020s). Receptor amplification or capture employed the immunoSEQ multiplex PCR assay. The clones in this table, taken by TCRdb from immuneACCESS, are in-frame only. Not every clone is retained; where verified, under half of the shortfall comes from an unresolved V gene, and the cause of the rest is unknown. The sample table holds 6,500 to 10,000 clones, of which around 81% were seen once. In total, the top ten clones hold 8% to 9.5% of the sample. Material for sequencing was FFPE invasive lung adenocarcinoma tissue. The cell subset or site label here, explained by the study, means: frankly invasive lung adenocarcinoma (ADC). Receptors were obtained from a person in their fifties or sixties with lung adenocarcinoma.

The V and J genes are TRBV14 and TRBJ1-2; D not certain. The CDR3 loop spans 13 amino acids. V shed 1 base and J shed 8 bases, with 11 bases lying between them. The germline CDR1 and CDR2 sequences are SGHDN and FVKESK. Here the CDR3 DNA reads TGTGCCAGCAGCCAAGTGGAGGCCGGCGGCTACACCTTC. Translated, it gives CASSQVEAGGYTF.

CDR3 bases: TGTGCCTGGAGAGGGGGGACAGGGGATGGCTACACCTTC. Amino acids: CAWRGGTGDGYTF. The chain has TRBV30 and TRBJ1-2; 10 bases map to TRBD1. V shed 3 bases, J shed 6 bases, and the junction held 4 bases outside the gene matches. The CDR3 extends over 13 amino acids. Germline lookup yields CDR1 GTSNPN and CDR2 SVGIG (reference sequence).

This clone was seen a handful of times. The chain couples TRBV7-3 to TRBJ2-1; D is perhaps TRBD2 (5 bases). Germline CDR1 and CDR2: SGHTA and FQGTGA. The germline V and J ends were trimmed by 0 bases and 7 bases, with 16 bases remaining between them. The CDR3 covers 16 residues. Here the CDR3 reads CASSLTGFGETNEQFF. CDR3 sequence (DNA): TGTGCCAGCAGCTTAACGGGGTTCGGGGAGACGAATGAGCAGTTCTTC.